The 26 T cell receptor beta chains reported below all come from one sample, sequenced in a study of shared clonotypes between healthy human individuals (dated by TCRdb to the early 2020s). The library was prepared using the immunoSEQ multiplex PCR assay. TCRdb mirrors the immuneACCESS table, restricted to in-frame sequences. Some clones are absent from its copies; in checked studies, under half trace to an unresolved V gene, and the reason for the others is unknown. For this sample the table gives about 1 million clones, of which more than 75% were detected only once. Jointly, the top ten make up under 0.65% of the sample. The sample taken for sequencing was memory CD4+ T cells from PBMCs. The cell subset or site label, read with the paper, signifies: CD45RA-negative fraction. Receptors originate from a young man in good health. Some clones in this sample may be carry-over from other donors' samples.

This clone has only one observation. V is TRBV27 and J is TRBJ1-2, with a tentative D call TRBD1 (5 bases). Germline V gives CDR1 MNHEY, CDR2 SMNVEV (reference sequence). This CDR3 contains 16 residues. V dropped 4 bases and J dropped 6 bases, with 21 bases sitting between them. CDR3 DNA: TGTGCCAGCAGTTCCCCTTCTGGGGGAGGGAGAGATGGCTACACCTTC. Protein: CASSSPSGGGRDGYTF.

The rearrangement joins TRBV18 to TRBJ1-1; 7 nucleotides align to TRBD1. This CDR3 is built from 16 residues. Germline lookup yields CDR1 KGHSH and CDR2 LQKENI. The J segment lost 0 bases and the V segment lost 3 bases, leaving 7 bases of the junction unmatched. The CDR3 loop reads CASSPENRGLNTEAFF. The CDR3 region has the DNA TGTGCCAGCTCACCCGAGAACAGGGGCTTGAACACTGAAGCTTTCTTT.

V and J are TRBV4-2 and TRBJ2-1; 12 bases align to TRBD2. After removal of 2 bases from V and 7 bases from J, the junction contained 6 bases not matched to a gene. Germline lookup yields CDR1 LGHNA and CDR2 YNFKEQ. This CDR3 region has 16 residues. Written as DNA, the CDR3 is TGTGCCAGCAGCCAATCAACTAGCGGGAGGTGGAATGAGCAGTTCTTC. Translation: CASSQSTSGRWNEQFF.

The rearrangement uses TRBV28 and TRBJ2-7; TRBD1 matches 8 bases. This CDR3 comprises 17 residues. Unmatched junction bases numbered 14, after V lost 5 bases and J lost 2 bases. Per germline, CDR1 MDHEN and CDR2 SYDVKM. The CDR3: CASSPNRLGQETYEQYF. CDR3 in DNA: TGTGCCAGCAGTCCTAACCGCCTGGGACAGGAGACCTACGAGCAGTACTTC. The full variable domain, with the rest looked up from reference TRBV28 and TRBJ2-7, is DVKVTQSSRYLVKRTGEKVFLECVQDMDHENMFWYRQDPGLGLRLIYFSYDVKMKEKGDIPEGYSVSREKKERFSLILESASTNQTSMYLCASSPNRLGQETYEQYFGPGTRLTVT.

The chain uses TRBV11-2 and TRBJ1-1, with a weak D call TRBD1 (6 bases). Trimming cost V 1 base and J 3 bases, with 9 bases left between them. Germline CDR1 SGHAT, CDR2 FQNNGV. CDR3 length equals 14 residues. The CDR3 spells CASSLAYRDTEAFF. DNA of the CDR3: TGTGCCAGCAGCTTAGCGTACAGGGACACTGAAGCTTTCTTT. The full variable domain, rest sourced from reference TRBV11-2 and TRBJ1-1, is EAGVAQSPRYKIIEKRQSVAFWCNPISGHATLYWYQQILGQGPKLLIQFQNNGVVDDSQLPKDRFSAERLKGVDSTLKIQPAKLEDSAVYLCASSLAYRDTEAFFGQGTRLTVV.

This clone was picked up one time. The chain employs TRBV7-2 and TRBJ2-2, with D hard to call. V was trimmed by 1 base and J by 9 bases, leaving 9 bases between them. Germline-derived CDR1 and CDR2 are SGHTA and FQGNSA. The CDR3 is made up of 13 amino acids. Here the CDR3 reads CASSLGRNRELFF. CDR3 coding DNA: TGTGCCAGCAGCTTAGGGCGAAACCGGGAGCTGTTTTTT.

The CDR3 DNA follows: TGTGCCAGTAGTACGTCCCTAGCCAAAAACATTCAGTACTTC. Its translation: CASSTSLAKNIQYF. This rearrangement joins TRBV19 to TRBJ2-4; no reliable D call. The germline V gene has CDR1 LNHDA and CDR2 SQIVND (reference sequence). V lost 4 bases, J lost 0 bases, and 7 bases lay in between. There are 14 residues in the CDR3.

This clone came up a few times. The rearrangement links TRBV18 to TRBJ1-1, with 8 nucleotides matching TRBD1. J was trimmed by 4 bases and V by 2 bases; bases with no gene match: 6. The CDR3 runs 15 residues. Germline lookup yields CDR1 KGHSH and CDR2 LQKENI. The CDR3 DNA follows: TGTGCCAGCTCACCAAGCGTTCAGGGGGCCACTGAAGCTTTCTTT. Translation: CASSPSVQGATEAFF. Full variable domain (outside the CDR3, taken from reference TRBV18 and TRBJ1-1): NAGVMQNPRHLVRRRGQEARLRCSPMKGHSHVYWYRQLPEEGLKFMVYLQKENIIDESGMPKERFSAEFPKEGPSILRIQQVVRGDSAAYFCASSPSVQGATEAFFGQGTRLTVV.

The chain recombines TRBV4-3 with TRBJ2-3; D could derive from TRBD1 or TRBD2 (5 bases each). CDR3 length: 14 residues. Germline V gene data show CDR1 as LGHNA and CDR2 as YSLEER. V was clipped by 5 bases and J by 3 bases, with 12 bases between them. The CDR3 sequence is CASSYGAQTDTQYF. Written as DNA, the CDR3 is TGCGCCAGCAGCTACGGGGCCCAAACAGATACGCAGTATTTT.

The chain links TRBV5-1 to TRBJ2-3, with D possibly called TRBD1 or TRBD2 (6 bases each). The germline V gene has CDR1 SGHRS and CDR2 YFSETQ. The V end was cut by 5 bases, the J end by 8 bases, with 18 bases between. CDR3 size: 14 residues. The CDR3 nucleotides read TGCGCCAGCAGTAGCGGAAGTCAGGGGAGTACGCAGTATTTT. It translates to CASSSGSQGSTQYF.

The gene calls are TRBV18 and TRBJ2-5; D possibly uses TRBD1 or TRBD2 (5 bases each). Germline CDR1 KGHSH, CDR2 LQKENI. Trimming left V 2 bases short and J 4 bases short, with 17 bases between. This CDR3 has 16 residues. The CDR3 nucleotides are TGTGCCAGCTCACCATTTGTAAAGGGGACGGCAGAGACCCAGTACTTC. Protein: CASSPFVKGTAETQYF. Full variable domain (remainder filled in from reference TRBV18 and TRBJ2-5): NAGVMQNPRHLVRRRGQEARLRCSPMKGHSHVYWYRQLPEEGLKFMVYLQKENIIDESGMPKERFSAEFPKEGPSILRIQQVVRGDSAAYFCASSPFVKGTAETQYFGPGTRLLVL.

The count of this clone is one. DNA of the CDR3: TGTGCCAGCAGCCAAGTTAAGCTGGCCTCTGGCTACACCTTC. Translated: CASSQVKLASGYTF. The rearrangement joins TRBV4-2 to TRBJ1-2; D uncertain. Trimming stripped 1 base from V and 7 bases from J, with 13 bases between. The length of the CDR3 is 14 residues. CDR1 is LGHNA, CDR2 YNFKEQ, per germline.

The CDR3 nucleotides read TGTGCCAGCAGCTTGGGGGGGGCCTCGCGGCAAGAGACCCAGTACTTC. This translates into CASSLGGASRQETQYF. The chain recombines TRBV5-4 with TRBJ2-5, with D perhaps assigned TRBD1 or TRBD2 (6 bases each). The V and J ends lost 0 bases and 2 bases respectively, with 14 bases between them. CDR3 length: 16 amino acids. CDR1 and CDR2 from the germline V gene are SGHNT and YYREEE (reference sequence).

The chain joins TRBV29-1 to TRBJ1-2; possible D gene TRBD1, 6 bases. Germline V gene sequence: CDR1 SQVTM, CDR2 ANQGSEA. V lost 6 bases, J lost 2 bases, and 19 bases lay in between. CDR3 size: 15 residues. CDR3 bases: TGCAGCGTCTCCAAATCAGGGGATTCGAACTATGGCTACACCTTC. Translated, it gives CSVSKSGDSNYGYTF.

Only a few counts were recorded for this clone. CDR3: CASTQTSGHYNEQFF. CDR3 bases: TGTGCCAGCACCCAAACGAGCGGCCATTACAATGAGCAGTTCTTC. The chain joins TRBV7-9 to TRBJ2-1; possibly TRBD2 for D (5 bases). The CDR3 sequence is 15 residues long. Trimming pared 7 bases from V and 4 bases from J, leaving 17 bases between. From germline, CDR1 is SEHNR and CDR2 FQNEAQ (reference sequence). Variable domain in full (rest from reference TRBV7-9 and TRBJ2-1): DTGVSQNPRHKITKRGQNVTFRCDPISEHNRLYWYRQTLGQGPEFLTYFQNEAQLEKSRLLSDRFSAERPKGSFSTLEIQRTEQGDSAMYLCASTQTSGHYNEQFFGPGTRLTVL.

This chain uses TRBV7-8 with TRBJ1-1, with TRBD1 matching over 7 bases. CDR3 length: 14 amino acids. Trimming removed 5 bases from V and 4 bases from J; junction bases left unmatched: 7. CDR1 is SGHVS and CDR2 is FQNEAQ in the germline V gene. The CDR3 reads CASSAGGESTEAFF. The CDR3, as DNA: TGTGCCAGCAGCGCAGGGGGTGAGAGCACTGAAGCTTTCTTT.

This clone has only a few counts. The rearrangement joins TRBV28 to TRBJ1-1; maybe TRBD1 (5 bases). This CDR3 spans 11 amino acids. In germline, CDR1 is MDHEN, CDR2 SYDVKM. The V and J ends lost 5 bases and 12 bases respectively, with 13 bases between them. The DNA of the CDR3 is TGTGCCAGCAGTCTCCGGGACCGCACTTTCTTT. It yields the protein CASSLRDRTFF. The full variable domain, completed using reference TRBV28 and TRBJ1-1, is DVKVTQSSRYLVKRTGEKVFLECVQDMDHENMFWYRQDPGLGLRLIYFSYDVKMKEKGDIPEGYSVSREKKERFSLILESASTNQTSMYLCASSLRDRTFFGQGTRLTVV.

The rearrangement joins TRBV7-2 to TRBJ1-2; the D is unclear. This CDR3 spans 12 amino acids. Germline CDR1 and CDR2: SGHTA and FQGNSA. Trimming removed 4 bases at V and 4 bases at J, with 7 bases between. Here the CDR3 DNA reads TGTGCCAGCAGCTCAAGGGTCTATGGCTACACCTTC. This gives the protein CASSSRVYGYTF. The full variable domain, its missing parts supplied by reference TRBV7-2 and TRBJ1-2, is GAGVSQSPSNKVTEKGKDVELRCDPISGHTALYWYRQSLGQGLEFLIYFQGNSAPDKSGLPSDRFSAERTGGSVSTLTIQRTQQEDSAVYLCASSSRVYGYTFGSGTRLTVV.

V usage is TRBV2 and J usage is TRBJ2-2, with D maybe TRBD2 (6 bases). The CDR3 spans 15 residues. Germline-derived CDR1 and CDR2 are SNHLY and FYNNEI. Trimming cost V 7 bases and J 4 bases, with 16 bases left between them. The CDR3 nucleotides are TGTGCCAGCACTTTGTTAGCGGCCGGCACCGGGGAGCTGTTTTTT. This encodes CASTLLAAGTGELFF.

The chain carries TRBV5-1 and TRBJ2-3; D might be TRBD2 (5 bases). Germline V lookup: CDR1 SGHRS, CDR2 YFSETQ. The CDR3 contains 14 residues. V lost 2 bases, J lost 2 bases, and 9 bases lay in between. The CDR3 nucleotides read TGCGCCAGCAGCTTCCGGAGGACCACAGATACGCAGTATTTT. Its translation: CASSFRRTTDTQYF.

The V and J genes are TRBV28 and TRBJ1-1; weak D call: TRBD1 (6 bases). V lost 1 base and J lost 3, with 15 bases in between. In germline, CDR1 is MDHEN, CDR2 SYDVKM. CDR3 length: 16 amino acids. The CDR3 is CASSLLQGGVDTEAFF. CDR3 bases: TGTGCCAGCAGTTTATTACAGGGTGGAGTGGACACTGAAGCTTTCTTT.

The rearrangement joins TRBV19 to TRBJ1-4, with TRBD1 matching 7 bases. Germline V gives CDR1 LNHDA, CDR2 SQIVND (reference sequence). V lost 3 bases, J lost 5 bases, and 6 bases stayed unmatched. This CDR3 region has 15 residues. The CDR3 DNA reads as TGTGCCAGTAGTATCGGGGGACAGCCGAATGAAAAACTGTTTTTT. Protein product: CASSIGGQPNEKLFF.

This chain joins TRBV9 and TRBJ2-2; 7 nucleotides match TRBD1. V shed 0 bases, J shed 6 bases, and the junction held 5 bases outside the gene matches. This CDR3 has 15 amino acids. Germline values: CDR1 SGDLS, CDR2 YYNGEE. For the CDR3, the DNA is TGTGCCAGCAGCGTAGTAGGGGGCAGCCCCGGGGAGCTGTTTTTT. Encoded protein: CASSVVGGSPGELFF.

In the case of this clone: Other DNA sequences in this specimen translate into the identical CDR3. The rearrangement links TRBV28 to TRBJ1-5; TRBD1 aligns across 7 bases. This CDR3 has 15 residues. J lost 0 bases, V lost 6 bases, and 5 bases had no gene match. Germline assignment: CDR1 MDHEN and CDR2 SYDVKM. The CDR3 spells CASRPGQYSNQPQHF. The CDR3, as DNA: TGTGCCAGCAGGCCGGGACAGTATAGCAATCAGCCCCAGCATTTT.

A single count supports this clone. The chain uses TRBV9 and TRBJ1-3, with 11 bases that match TRBD1. CDR3 length: 17 amino acids. Germline loops: CDR1 SGDLS, CDR2 YYNGEE. The V gene end was trimmed by 3 bases and the J gene end by 3 bases; junction bases not matched to a gene: 8. The CDR3 is CASSARDRGTFGNTIYF. CDR3 in DNA: TGTGCCAGCAGCGCGAGGGACAGGGGGACGTTTGGAAACACCATATATTTT.

The J gene is TRBJ2-7, the V gene TRBV23-1; tentatively, D is TRBD1 (7 bases). TRBV23-1 is flagged as an ORF with uncertain function. Trimming cost V 2 bases and J 4 bases, with 15 bases left between them. The CDR3 is made up of 15 amino acids. The CDR3, as DNA: TGCGCCAGCAGTCAAACAAGGACAGGAGGGTACGAGCAGTACTTC. This gives the protein CASSQTRTGGYEQYF.